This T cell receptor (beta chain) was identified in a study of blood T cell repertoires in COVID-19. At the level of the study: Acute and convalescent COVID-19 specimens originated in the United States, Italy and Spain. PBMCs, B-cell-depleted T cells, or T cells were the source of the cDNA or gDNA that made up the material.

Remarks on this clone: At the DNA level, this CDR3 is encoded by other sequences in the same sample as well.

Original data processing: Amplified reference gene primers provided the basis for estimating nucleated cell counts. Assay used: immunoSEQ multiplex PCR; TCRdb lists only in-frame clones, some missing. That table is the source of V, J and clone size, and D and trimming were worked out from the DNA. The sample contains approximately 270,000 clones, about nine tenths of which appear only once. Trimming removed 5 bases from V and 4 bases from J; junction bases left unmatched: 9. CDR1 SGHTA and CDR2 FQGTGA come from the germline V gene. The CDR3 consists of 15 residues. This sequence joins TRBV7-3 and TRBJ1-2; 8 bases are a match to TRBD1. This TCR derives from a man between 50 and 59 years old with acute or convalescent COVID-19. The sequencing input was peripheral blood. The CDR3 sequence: CASSPGTGGGYGYTF. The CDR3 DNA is TGTGCCAGCAGCCCAGGGACAGGCGGGGGCTATGGCTACACCTTC.